This T cell receptor beta chain is drawn from a study of T cell changes during pregnancy in multiple sclerosis (dated by TCRdb to about 2019). Looking at the study overall: The study looked at changes in the T cell repertoire across pregnancy in women with multiple sclerosis.

There are 17 amino acids in the CDR3, from cysteine to phenylalanine inclusive. Only CDR3 DNA remains: 51 bases, in frame from the first base. V drops 5 bases and J drops 1 base, leaving 18 bases in between. The germline V gene encodes CDR1 SGHTA and CDR2 FQGTGA. Concerning this clone: Its antigen is not yet known. Qualities for individual bases were not recorded, and no much larger clone is one base off.

Library construction relied on the immunoSEQ multiplex PCR assay. The table comes from immuneACCESS by way of TCRdb, which keeps in-frame sequences with V and J called. Part of the clones is missing from these tables; in studies checked, under half for an unresolved V gene and the rest for unknown reasons. This sample gives 27,000 or so clones in total; 88% of them show up just once. Clones ranked in the top ten supply roughly 8.3% of the sample. The receptor was derived from a female donor with multiple sclerosis, enrolled in a pregnancy study. The rearrangement combines TRBV7-3 with TRBJ2-4, with TRBD1 as a weak D call on 6 bases. The input for sequencing was CD8+ T cells from peripheral blood mononuclear cells, taken in the second trimester of pregnancy. This receptor has the CDR3 CASSPGSGERAKNIQYF. In nucleotide form, the sequence is TGTGCCAGCAGCCCAGGGTCAGGGGAGAGGGCCAAAAACATTCAGTACTTC.